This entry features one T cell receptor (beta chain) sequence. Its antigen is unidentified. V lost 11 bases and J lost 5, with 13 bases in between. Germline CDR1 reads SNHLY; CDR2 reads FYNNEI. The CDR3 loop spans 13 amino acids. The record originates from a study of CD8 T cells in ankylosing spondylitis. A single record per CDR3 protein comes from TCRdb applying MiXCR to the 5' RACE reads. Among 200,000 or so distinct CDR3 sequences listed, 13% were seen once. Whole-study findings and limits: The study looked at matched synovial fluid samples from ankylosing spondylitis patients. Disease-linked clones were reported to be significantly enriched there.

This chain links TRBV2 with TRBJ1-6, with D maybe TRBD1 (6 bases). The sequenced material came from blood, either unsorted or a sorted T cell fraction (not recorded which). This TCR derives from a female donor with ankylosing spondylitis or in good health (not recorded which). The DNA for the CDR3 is TGTGCCGGAGGGACACTTAATAATTCACCCCTCCACTTT. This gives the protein CAGGTLNNSPLHF.